This entry is about one TCR beta chain. The antigen is unknown. One junction end does not reproduce the germline sequence, and a read error may be involved. From the 5' RACE reads, TCRdb called clonotypes with MiXCR, one entry per CDR3 protein. The sample yields roughly 250,000 distinct CDR3 sequences, 16% seen once. The data belong to a study of T-cell memory formation after mild COVID-19. Whole-study context: TCR clusters mostly belonged to single donors.

This CDR3 is 16 amino acids long. The germline V gene has CDR1 SGHTA and CDR2 FQGTGA. Study-level results: The main location of contracting CD4+ clones was CM and EM, and that of contracting CD8+ clones was EMRA.

The chain combines TRBV7-3 with TRBJ2-3; the match to TRBD2 covers 10 bases. The sample consisted of PBMCs or a T cell subset sorted from them (not recorded which). This TCR came from a man aged 18-30 years who had mild COVID-19 (a few samples of this study predate the infection). Cell type and time point are not known. The CDR3, as DNA: TGTGCCAGCAGCGTAACTAGCGGGGCCCGCACAGATACGCAGTATTTT. Residues: CASSVTSGARTDTQYF.